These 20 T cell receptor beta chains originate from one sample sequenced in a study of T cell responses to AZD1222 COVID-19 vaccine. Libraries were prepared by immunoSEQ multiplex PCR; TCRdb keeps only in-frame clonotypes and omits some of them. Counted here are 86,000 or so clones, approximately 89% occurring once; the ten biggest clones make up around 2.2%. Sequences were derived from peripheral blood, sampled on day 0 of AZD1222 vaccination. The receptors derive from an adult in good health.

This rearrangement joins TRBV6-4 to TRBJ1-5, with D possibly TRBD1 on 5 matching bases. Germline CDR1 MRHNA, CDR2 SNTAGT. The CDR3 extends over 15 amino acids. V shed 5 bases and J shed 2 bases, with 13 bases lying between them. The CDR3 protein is CASSPQGTGNQPQHF. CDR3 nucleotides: TGTGCCAGCAGTCCCCAGGGTACGGGCAATCAGCCCCAGCATTTT.

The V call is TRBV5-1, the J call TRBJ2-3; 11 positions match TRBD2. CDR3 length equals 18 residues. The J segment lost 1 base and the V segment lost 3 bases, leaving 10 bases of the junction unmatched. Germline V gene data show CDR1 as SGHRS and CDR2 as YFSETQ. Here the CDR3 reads CASSSLMTSGMGTDTQYF. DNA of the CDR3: TGCGCCAGCAGCTCCCTTATGACTAGCGGGATGGGCACAGATACGCAGTATTTT.

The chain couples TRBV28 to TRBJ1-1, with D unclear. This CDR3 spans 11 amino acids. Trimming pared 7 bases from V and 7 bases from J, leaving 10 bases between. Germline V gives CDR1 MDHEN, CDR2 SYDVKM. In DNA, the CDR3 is TGTGCCAGCACCTCTCATCTTGAAGCTTTCTTT. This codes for CASTSHLEAFF.

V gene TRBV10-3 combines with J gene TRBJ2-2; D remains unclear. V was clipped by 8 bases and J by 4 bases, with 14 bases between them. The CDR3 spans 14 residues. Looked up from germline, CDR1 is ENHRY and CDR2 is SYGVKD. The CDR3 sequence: CAIRGTGSTGELFF. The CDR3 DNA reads TGTGCCATCCGTGGTACCGGCAGCACCGGGGAGCTGTTTTTT.

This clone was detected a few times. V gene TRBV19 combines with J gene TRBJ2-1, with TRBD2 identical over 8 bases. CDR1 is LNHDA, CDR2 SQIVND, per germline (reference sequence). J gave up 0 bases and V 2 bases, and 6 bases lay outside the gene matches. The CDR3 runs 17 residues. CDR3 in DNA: TGTGCCAGTAGTATAAGTCCCAGCGGGAGCTCCTACAATGAGCAGTTCTTC. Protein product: CASSISPSGSSYNEQFF.

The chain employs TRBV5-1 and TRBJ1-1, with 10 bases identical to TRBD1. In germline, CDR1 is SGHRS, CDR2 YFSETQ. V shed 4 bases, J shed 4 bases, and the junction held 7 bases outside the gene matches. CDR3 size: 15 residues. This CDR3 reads CASSLGTGVSTEAFF. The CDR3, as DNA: TGCGCCAGCAGCCTTGGGACAGGGGTAAGCACTGAAGCTTTCTTT.

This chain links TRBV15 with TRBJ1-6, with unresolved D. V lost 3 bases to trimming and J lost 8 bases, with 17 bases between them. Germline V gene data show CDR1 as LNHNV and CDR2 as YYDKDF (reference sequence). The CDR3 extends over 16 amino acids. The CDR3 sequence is CATSSPFGVEDSPLHF. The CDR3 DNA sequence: TGTGCCACCAGCAGCCCCTTCGGGGTAGAGGATTCACCCCTCCACTTT.

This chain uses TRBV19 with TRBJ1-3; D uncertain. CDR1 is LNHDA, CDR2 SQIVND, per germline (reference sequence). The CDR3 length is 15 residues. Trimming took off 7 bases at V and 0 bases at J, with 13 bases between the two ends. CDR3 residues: CASNIGQSSGNTIYF. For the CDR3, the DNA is TGTGCCAGTAACATCGGCCAGTCCTCTGGAAACACCATATATTTT.

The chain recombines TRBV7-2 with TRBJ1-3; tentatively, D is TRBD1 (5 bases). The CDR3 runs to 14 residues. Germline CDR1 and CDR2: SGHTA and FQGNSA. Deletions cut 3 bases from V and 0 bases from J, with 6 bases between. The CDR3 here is CASSLGGSGNTIYF. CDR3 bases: TGTGCCAGCAGCTTGGGGGGCTCTGGAAACACCATATATTTT.

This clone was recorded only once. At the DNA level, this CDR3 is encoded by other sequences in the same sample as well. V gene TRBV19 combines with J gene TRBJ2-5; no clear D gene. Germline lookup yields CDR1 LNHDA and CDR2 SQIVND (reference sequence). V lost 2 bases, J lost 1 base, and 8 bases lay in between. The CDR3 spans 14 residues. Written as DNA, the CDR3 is TGTGCCAGTAGTATAAGTAGAGGCCAAGAGACCCAGTACTTC. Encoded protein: CASSISRGQETQYF.

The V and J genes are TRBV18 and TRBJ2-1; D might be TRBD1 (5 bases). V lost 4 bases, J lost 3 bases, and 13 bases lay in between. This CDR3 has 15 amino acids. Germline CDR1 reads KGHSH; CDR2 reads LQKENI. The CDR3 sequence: CASSLTIRGYNEQFF. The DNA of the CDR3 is TGTGCCAGCTCACTGACCATAAGGGGCTACAATGAGCAGTTCTTC.

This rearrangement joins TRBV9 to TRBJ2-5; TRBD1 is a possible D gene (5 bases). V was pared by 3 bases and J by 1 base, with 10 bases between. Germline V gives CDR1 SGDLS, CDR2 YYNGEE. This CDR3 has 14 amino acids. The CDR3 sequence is CASSADMTQETQYF. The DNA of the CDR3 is TGTGCCAGCAGCGCGGACATGACCCAAGAGACCCAGTACTTC. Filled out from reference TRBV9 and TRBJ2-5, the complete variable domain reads DSGVTQTPKHLITATGQRVTLRCSPRSGDLSVYWYQQSLDQGLQFLIQYYNGEERAKGNILERFSAQQFPDLHSELNLSSLELGDSALYFCASSADMTQETQYFGPGTRLLVL.

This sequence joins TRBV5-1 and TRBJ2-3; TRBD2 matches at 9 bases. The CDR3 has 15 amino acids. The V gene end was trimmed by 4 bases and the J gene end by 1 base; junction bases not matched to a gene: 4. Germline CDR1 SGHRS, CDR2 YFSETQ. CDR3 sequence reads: CASSGERGGTDTQYF. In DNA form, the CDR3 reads TGCGCCAGCAGCGGGGAGCGGGGGGGCACAGATACGCAGTATTTT.

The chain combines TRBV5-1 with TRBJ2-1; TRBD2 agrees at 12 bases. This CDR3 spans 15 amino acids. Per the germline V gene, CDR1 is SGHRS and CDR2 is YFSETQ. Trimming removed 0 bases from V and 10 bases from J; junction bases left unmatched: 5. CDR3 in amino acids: CASSLGTSGKGEQFF. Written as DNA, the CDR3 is TGCGCCAGCAGCTTGGGGACTAGCGGGAAAGGAGAGCAGTTCTTC.

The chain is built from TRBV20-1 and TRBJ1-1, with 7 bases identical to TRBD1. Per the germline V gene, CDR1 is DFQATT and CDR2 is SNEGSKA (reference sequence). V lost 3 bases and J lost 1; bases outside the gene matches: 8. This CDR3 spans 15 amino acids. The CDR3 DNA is TGCAGTGCTAGTGCGAGGGGACAGAAGAACACTGAAGCTTTCTTT. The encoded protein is CSASARGQKNTEAFF.

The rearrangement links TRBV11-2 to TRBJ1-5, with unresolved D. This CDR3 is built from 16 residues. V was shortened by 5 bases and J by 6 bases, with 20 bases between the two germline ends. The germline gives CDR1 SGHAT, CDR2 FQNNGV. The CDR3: CASSRTSGSAGQPQHF. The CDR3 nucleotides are TGTGCCAGCAGCCGTACATCGGGGTCTGCAGGTCAGCCCCAGCATTTT.

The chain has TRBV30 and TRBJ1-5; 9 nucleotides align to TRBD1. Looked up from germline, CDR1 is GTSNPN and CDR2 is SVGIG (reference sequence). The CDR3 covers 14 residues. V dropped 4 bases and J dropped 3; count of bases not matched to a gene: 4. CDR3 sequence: CAWNAQGANQPQHF. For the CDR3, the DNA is TGTGCCTGGAATGCACAGGGGGCCAATCAGCCCCAGCATTTT.

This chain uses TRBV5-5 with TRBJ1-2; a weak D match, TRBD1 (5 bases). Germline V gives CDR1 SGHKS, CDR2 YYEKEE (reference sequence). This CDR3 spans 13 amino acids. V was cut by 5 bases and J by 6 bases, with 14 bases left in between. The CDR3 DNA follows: TGTGCCAGCAGGTTAAGTCTAGGGGATGGCTACACCTTC. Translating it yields CASRLSLGDGYTF.

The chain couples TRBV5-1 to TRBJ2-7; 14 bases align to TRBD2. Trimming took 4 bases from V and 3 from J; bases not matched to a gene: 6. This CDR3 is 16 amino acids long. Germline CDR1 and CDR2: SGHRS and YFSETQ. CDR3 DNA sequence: TGCGCCAGCAGCGTGGGACTAGCGGGGGCGGGCTACGAGCAGTACTTC. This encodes CASSVGLAGAGYEQYF.

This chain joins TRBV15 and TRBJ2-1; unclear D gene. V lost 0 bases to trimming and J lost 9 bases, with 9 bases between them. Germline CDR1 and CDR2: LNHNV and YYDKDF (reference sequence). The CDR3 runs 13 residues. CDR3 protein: CATSRDPTTEQFF. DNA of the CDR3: TGTGCCACCAGCAGAGACCCTACAACTGAGCAGTTCTTC. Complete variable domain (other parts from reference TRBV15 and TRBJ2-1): DAMVIQNPRYQVTQFGKPVTLSCSQTLNHNVMYWYQQKSSQAPKLLFHYYDKDFNNEADTPDNFQSRRPNTSFCFLDIRSPGLGDTAMYLCATSRDPTTEQFFGPGTRLTVL.